Listed below are T cell receptor beta chains from one sample, sequenced in a study of blood T cell repertoires in COVID-19. Data came from immunoSEQ multiplex PCR; TCRdb stores just in-frame clones and leaves some out. The sample includes 250,000 to 350,000 clones, approximately 90% of them seen just once. Input material: peripheral blood. These receptors originate from a man aged 18 to 29 with active or convalescent COVID-19. Each CDR3 is given with its conserved first and last residue. Fields, in order: V gene, J gene, clone size, D gene, CDR3 protein, CDR3 DNA. The D gene is left open where the match is weak. Rows give clone size only sometimes, using once, few, many, or a class for an expanded clone.

TRBV3-1/TRBV3-2	TRBJ2-5	once	TRBD2	CASSLPGGWETQYF	TGTGCCAGCAGCCTCCCCGGGGGGTGGGAGACCCAGTACTTC
TRBV29-1	TRBJ1-1	NA	NA	CSVYTANTEAFF	TGCAGCGTTTACACAGCGAACACTGAAGCTTTCTTT
TRBV9	TRBJ2-1	few	NA	CASSPRQYNEQFF	TGTGCCAGCAGCCCCAGACAGTACAATGAGCAGTTCTTC
TRBV5-4	TRBJ2-3	once	NA	CASSPPGERSTDTQYF	TGTGCCAGCAGCCCTCCCGGAGAGCGGAGCACAGATACGCAGTATTTT
TRBV11-2	TRBJ2-3	NA	NA	CASSSDFDRADTQYF	TGTGCCAGCAGCTCCGATTTCGATCGGGCAGATACGCAGTATTTT
TRBV5-1	TRBJ1-2	NA	NA	CASSITGQGDGYTF	TGCGCCAGCAGCATCACAGGTCAGGGCGATGGCTACACCTTC
TRBV4-1	TRBJ2-7	once	TRBD1	CASSQVGQGTDYEQYF	TGCGCCAGCAGCCAAGTGGGACAGGGAACCGACTACGAGCAGTACTTC
TRBV11-2	TRBJ2-3	NA	TRBD1	CASSPTTGQGRSSTDTQYF	TGTGCCAGCAGCCCGACGACGGGACAGGGAAGATCGAGCACAGATACGCAGTATTTT
TRBV2	TRBJ1-1	NA	NA	CASRRQLMNTEAFF	TGTGCCAGCAGAAGACAGCTCATGAACACTGAAGCTTTCTTT
TRBV27	TRBJ2-1	NA	TRBD2	CASSLGGGGAGYEQFF	TGTGCCAGCAGTTTAGGTGGCGGGGGGGCCGGGTATGAGCAGTTCTTC
TRBV27	TRBJ2-1	NA	TRBD2	CASSEFSSGSFRNEQFF	TGTGCCAGCAGTGAATTTTCTAGCGGGAGTTTTCGCAATGAGCAGTTCTTC
TRBV25-1	TRBJ2-2	NA	NA	CASSEYGGSTGELFF	TGTGCCAGCAGTGAATATGGGGGGTCCACCGGGGAGCTGTTTTTT
TRBV28	TRBJ2-5	NA	NA	CASSFTLWYETQYF	TGTGCCAGCAGTTTTACTCTGTGGTACGAGACCCAGTACTTC
TRBV7-8	TRBJ1-1	few	NA	CASSLLAGSNTEAFF	TGTGCCAGCAGCTTACTTGCGGGAAGCAACACTGAAGCTTTCTTT
TRBV27	TRBJ1-1	NA	NA	CASSADRPNTEAFF	TGTGCCAGCAGCGCGGACAGACCGAACACTGAAGCTTTCTTT
TRBV12-5	TRBJ1-2	NA	NA	CASGQGWSGYTF	TGTGCTAGTGGCCAGGGCTGGTCTGGCTACACCTTC
TRBV29-1	TRBJ2-7	NA	NA	CSVEPRGGDTEQYF	TGCAGCGTTGAACCTCGAGGGGGGGATACCGAGCAGTACTTC
TRBV9	TRBJ2-3	NA	TRBD2	CASSVGLAGTGDTQYF	TGTGCCAGCAGCGTAGGACTAGCGGGGACTGGGGATACGCAGTATTTT
TRBV29-1	TRBJ1-1	NA	NA	CSVITGSMGEAFF	TGCAGCGTTATTACAGGGAGTATGGGTGAAGCTTTCTTT
TRBV14	TRBJ1-4	NA	TRBD1	CASSQLNRGSLEKLFF	TGTGCCAGCAGCCAATTGAACAGGGGCAGTTTGGAAAAACTGTTTTTT
TRBV9	TRBJ2-6	NA	TRBD1	CASNDRTGDSGANVLTF	TGTGCCAGCAATGACAGAACAGGGGACTCTGGGGCCAACGTCCTGACTTTC
TRBV7-2	TRBJ2-2	NA	TRBD1	CASSLDRGYSGELFF	TGTGCCAGCAGCTTAGACAGGGGATACTCCGGGGAGCTGTTTTTT
TRBV27	TRBJ1-1	NA	NA	CASSPWGGEARFTEAFF	TGTGCCAGCAGTCCCTGGGGAGGGGAGGCCAGGTTCACTGAAGCTTTCTTT
TRBV12-3/TRBV12-4	TRBJ1-2	NA	NA	CASSPSGGGGYTF	TGTGCCAGCAGTCCCTCTGGAGGTGGGGGCTACACCTTC
TRBV7-2	TRBJ2-1	once	NA	CASSLGGSHNEQFF	TGTGCCAGCAGCTTAGGTGGGAGCCACAATGAGCAGTTCTTC
TRBV4-3	TRBJ1-3	NA	TRBD1	CASSHPAPGQGSTGNTIYF	TGCGCCAGCAGCCACCCCGCCCCGGGACAGGGGAGCACTGGAAACACCATATATTTT
TRBV28	TRBJ2-2	NA	TRBD1	CASSTGGAYTGELFF	TGTGCCAGCAGCACAGGGGGCGCTTACACCGGGGAGCTGTTTTTT
TRBV5-1	TRBJ2-5	NA	NA	CASSADSPARSNGETQYF	TGCGCCAGCAGCGCGGACAGCCCAGCCCGTTCCAATGGAGAGACCCAGTACTTC
TRBV11-2	TRBJ1-1	NA	NA	CASSVRASRAEAFF	TGTGCCAGCAGCGTACGGGCCTCCAGGGCTGAAGCTTTCTTT
TRBV19	TRBJ1-5	NA	TRBD1	CASSVRTGDSNQPQHF	TGTGCCAGTAGTGTCCGGACAGGGGATAGCAATCAGCCCCAGCATTTT
TRBV7-8	TRBJ2-7	NA	TRBD2	CASSVGLAGFYEQYF	TGTGCCAGCAGCGTGGGACTAGCGGGGTTCTACGAGCAGTACTTC
TRBV21-1	TRBJ1-4	NA	NA	CASSREHPETNEKLFF	TGTGCCAGCTCCCGGGAGCACCCAGAGACTAATGAAAAACTGTTTTTT
TRBV4-2	TRBJ2-1	NA	NA	CASSRYPVDEQFF	TGTGCCAGCAGCCGATATCCCGTAGATGAGCAGTTCTTC
TRBV3-1/TRBV3-2	TRBJ1-3	NA	NA	CASSHDSAASGNTIYF	TGTGCCAGCAGCCATGACAGCGCGGCCTCTGGAAACACCATATATTTT
TRBV27	TRBJ1-6	NA	NA	CASSFTMSSYNSPLHF	TGTGCCAGCAGTTTTACCATGAGCTCCTATAATTCACCCCTCCACTTT
TRBV5-1	TRBJ1-1	NA	NA	CASVKTRGFTEAFF	TGCGCCAGCGTGAAAACCAGGGGCTTCACTGAAGCTTTCTTT
TRBV11-2	TRBJ1-2	once	NA	CASSTRLNRTGYTF	TGTGCCAGCAGCACTCGATTGAACAGGACGGGCTACACCTTC
TRBV9	TRBJ2-5	few	TRBD2	CASSVGLAGGETQYF	TGTGCCAGCAGCGTAGGACTAGCGGGAGGGGAGACCCAGTACTTC
TRBV4-2	TRBJ2-4	NA	TRBD2	CASSQVYGGDAKNIQYF	TGTGCCAGCAGCCAAGTTTACGGGGGGGACGCCAAAAACATTCAGTACTTC
TRBV11-3	TRBJ1-1	NA	NA	CASSIQVNTEAFF	TGTGCCAGCAGCATACAGGTGAACACTGAAGCTTTCTTT
TRBV4-1	TRBJ1-2	NA	NA	CASSQVREGREGYTF	TGCGCCAGCAGCCAAGTCAGGGAAGGGAGGGAGGGCTACACCTTC
TRBV5-1	TRBJ1-1	once	NA	CASSYSASNTEAFF	TGCGCCAGCAGCTACTCCGCGTCGAACACTGAAGCTTTCTTT
TRBV10-3	TRBJ2-5	once	TRBD2	CAISASGGFQETQYF	TGTGCCATCAGTGCTAGCGGGGGGTTCCAAGAGACCCAGTACTTC
TRBV27	TRBJ2-1	NA	NA	CASSTRAGGSNNEQFF	TGTGCCAGCAGTACCCGAGCGGGCGGGTCGAACAATGAGCAGTTCTTC
TRBV20-1	TRBJ2-1	few	TRBD2	CSAKSGRGQFF	TGCAGTGCAAAAAGCGGGAGAGGGCAGTTCTTC
TRBV18	TRBJ2-1	NA	NA	CASSPPTRGHEQFF	TGTGCCAGCTCACCACCGACTAGGGGGCACGAGCAGTTCTTC
TRBV6-2/TRBV6-3	TRBJ2-2	NA	TRBD2	CASSYSMERGGSTGELFF	TGTGCCAGCAGTTACTCGATGGAGCGGGGGGGCAGCACCGGGGAGCTGTTTTTT
TRBV6-2/TRBV6-3	TRBJ2-2	NA	TRBD1	CASSLDRGRTGELFF	TGTGCCAGCAGCCTGGACAGGGGGAGGACCGGGGAGCTGTTTTTT
TRBV28	TRBJ2-7	NA	NA	CASSMTSSYEQYF	TGTGCCAGCAGTATGACTAGTAGCTACGAGCAGTACTTC
TRBV28	TRBJ1-4	NA	TRBD1	CASRKTGQGNEKLFF	TGTGCCAGCAGGAAGACGGGACAGGGAAATGAAAAACTGTTTTTT
TRBV7-9	TRBJ1-1	NA	NA	CASSLFSTEAFF	TGTGCCAGCTCCCTATTTTCCACTGAAGCTTTCTTT